This T cell receptor beta chain was found in a study of T cell repertoires in cytomegalovirus infection. Turning to the study itself: Selected CMV epitopes included recently identified HLA-C-restricted ones as well as well-studied HLA-B-restricted ones. In public TCR beta signatures, there were indications of both CMV infection and matching HLA type.

Study results and limitations: CMV carriers with the relevant HLA were identified by cumulative public TCR beta family frequency. The response measured ex vivo was dominated by TCR beta clonotypes (HLA-C-restricted and CMV-specific).

MiXCR was run by TCRdb on the reads, yielding one entry per CDR3 protein. In the table there are hundreds of thousands of distinct CDR3 sequences, 25% to 35% of which are singletons. There are a few counts of this clonotype. Its antigen is undetermined. The V and J ends lost 2 bases and 5 bases respectively, with 11 bases between them. Germline CDR1 is MNHEY and CDR2 is SVGEGT. This CDR3 comprises 14 residues. The chain combines TRBV6-2 or TRBV6-3 with TRBJ2-3; a possible D gene is TRBD2 (6 bases). The clonotype originates from a human donor in good health (CMV status not recorded). Some clones in this sample may be carry-over from other donors' samples. Here the sequenced sample was cultured PBMCs, taken from culture after CMV antigen stimulation. The chain's CDR3 is CASSYDGRGDTQYF. CDR3 DNA: TGTGCCAGCAGTTACGACGGGCGGGGAGATACGCAGTATTTT.